This TCR beta chain was recovered during a study of PD-1 blockade in mismatch repair-deficient tumors. Study details: All were previously treated, progressing patients with 12 mismatch repair-deficient cancer types.

PCR or immunohistochemistry showed mismatch repair deficiency in every enrolled patient. Only in-frame clones appear in the TCRdb table, and some are missing; sequencing was by immunoSEQ multiplex PCR. In the table there are roughly 120,000 clones, 88% of which are singletons. Per the germline V gene, CDR1 is MNHEY and CDR2 is SVGAGI. This CDR3 is 15 amino acids long. The V end was cut by 4 bases, the J end by 2 bases, with 14 bases between. The material sequenced was peripheral blood, taken about 17 months after starting pembrolizumab. The chain carries TRBV6-5 and TRBJ1-2; D possibly corresponds to TRBD1 (5 bases). This receptor was obtained from an adult with mismatch repair-deficient cancer. The CDR3 reads CASSSLDRQNYGYTF. CDR3 DNA sequence: TGTGCCAGCAGTTCCCTCGACCGACAGAACTATGGCTACACCTTC.